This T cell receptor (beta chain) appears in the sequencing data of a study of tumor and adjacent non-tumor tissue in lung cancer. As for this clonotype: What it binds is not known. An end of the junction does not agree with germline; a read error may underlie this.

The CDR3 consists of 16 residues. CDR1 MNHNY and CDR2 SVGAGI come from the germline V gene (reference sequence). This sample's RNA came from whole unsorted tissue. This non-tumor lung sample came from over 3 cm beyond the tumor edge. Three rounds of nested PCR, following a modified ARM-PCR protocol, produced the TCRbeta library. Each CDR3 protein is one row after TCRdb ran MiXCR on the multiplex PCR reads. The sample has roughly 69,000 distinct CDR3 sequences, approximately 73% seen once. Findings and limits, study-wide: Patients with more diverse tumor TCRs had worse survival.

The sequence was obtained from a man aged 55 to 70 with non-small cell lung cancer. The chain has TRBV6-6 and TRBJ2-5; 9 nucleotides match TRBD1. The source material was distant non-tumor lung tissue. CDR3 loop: CASRPTLTGGQETRYF. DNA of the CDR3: TGTGCCAGCAGGCCTACCCTCACAGGGGGCCAAGAGACCCGGTACTTC.